This entry features one T cell receptor (beta chain) sequence. Its antigen is undetermined. The record originates from a study of shared clonotypes between healthy human individuals. Study results and limitations: Four donors held 5% to 5.5% of naive CD4 clonotypes in common. Exclusively blood specimens were collected; tissue repertoires likely differ.

Data came from immunoSEQ multiplex PCR; TCRdb stores just in-frame clones and leaves some out. The data contain a few million clones, 90% to 95% of them singletons. The V gene end was trimmed by 1 base and the J gene end by 3 bases; junction bases not matched to a gene: 1. CDR3 size: 14 residues. CDR1 and CDR2 (germline): SEHNR, FQNEAQ (reference sequence). The sample comprised naive CD4+ T cells sorted from blood. Subset defined: CD45RA+ positively selected. The receptor was derived from a man between 18 and 35 years old in good health. This rearrangement joins TRBV7-9 to TRBJ2-7; TRBD1 matches 9 bases. The CDR3 protein is CASSLGDRDYEQYF. In DNA, the CDR3 is TGTGCCAGCAGCTTAGGGGACAGGGACTACGAGCAGTACTTC.